The 15 T cell receptor beta chains below come from one sample, sequenced in a study of early T cells in non-severe SARS-CoV-2 infection. TCRdb re-called the 5' RACE reads with MiXCR, one entry per CDR3 protein. The top ten clones hold roughly 4.9% of a sample with some 36,000 distinct CDR3 sequences, approximately 6.1% of them seen once. Sequencing was performed on whole blood. The receptors were sampled from an adult who was a healthcare worker with PCR-confirmed SARS-CoV-2 infection or an uninfected control (not recorded which).

This clonotype occurred many times. The chain couples TRBV7-2 to TRBJ2-1; D perhaps matches TRBD1 (6 bases). The V gene lost 0 bases and the J gene lost 13 bases, with 13 bases spanning the gap. The CDR3 extends over 13 amino acids. Germline lookup yields CDR1 SGHTA and CDR2 FQGNSA. The CDR3 DNA sequence: TGTGCCAGCAGCTTAGCGGGGCAGGGGCACCAGTTCTTC. Amino acid sequence: CASSLAGQGHQFF. The whole variable domain, filled in from reference TRBV7-2 and TRBJ2-1, reads GAGVSQSPSNKVTEKGKDVELRCDPISGHTALYWYRQSLGQGLEFLIYFQGNSAPDKSGLPSDRFSAERTGGSVSTLTIQRTQQEDSAVYLCASSLAGQGHQFFGPGTRLTVL.

CDR3 amino acids: CASSQKQGYTEAFF. The CDR3 DNA reads TGTGCCAGCAGCCAAAAACAGGGCTACACTGAAGCTTTCTTT. The chain carries TRBV5-6 and TRBJ1-1; a possible D gene is TRBD1 (6 bases). The V gene's germline CDR1 is SGHDT and CDR2 YYEEEE. The CDR3 runs 14 residues. Trimming took 4 bases from V and 3 from J, leaving 13 bases between them.

CDR3 residues: CASSYGTGGYEQYF. As DNA, the CDR3 is TGTGCCAGCAGCTACGGGACAGGAGGTTACGAGCAGTACTTC. The chain uses TRBV7-8 and TRBJ2-7; 8 bases fit TRBD1. Germline CDR1 SGHVS, CDR2 FQNEAQ. The V segment lost 4 bases and the J segment 4 bases; nucleotides outside the gene matches: 6. This CDR3 spans 14 amino acids.

This clonotype has just one count. V gene TRBV12-3 or TRBV12-4 combines with J gene TRBJ2-7, with D uncertain. The CDR3 runs 11 residues. V lost 5 bases and J 4 bases, leaving 6 bases between the germline ends. The CDR3 region is CASSINYEQYF. For the CDR3, the DNA is TGTGCCAGCAGTATTAATTACGAGCAGTACTTC.

This clonotype was seen repeatedly, ten times or more. V usage is TRBV12-3 or TRBV12-4 and J usage is TRBJ2-7; TRBD1 might be the D (6 bases). V shed 5 bases and J shed 3 bases, with 17 bases lying between them. This CDR3 contains 15 residues. CDR3 nucleotides: TGTGCCAGCAGTGGACAGACCACTGATCGCTACGAGCAGTACTTC. Translating gives CASSGQTTDRYEQYF.

The sample holds many counts of this clonotype. CDR3 sequence reads: CSVGGEAYEQYF. The CDR3 DNA reads TGCAGCGTTGGGGGGGAGGCCTACGAGCAGTACTTC. V and J are TRBV29-1 and TRBJ2-7; weak D call: TRBD2 (6 bases). The germline gives CDR1 SQVTM, CDR2 ANQGSEA. V was pared by 4 bases and J by 2 bases, with 9 bases between. The CDR3 consists of 12 residues.

V gene TRBV12-3 or TRBV12-4 combines with J gene TRBJ2-7; D possibly uses TRBD1 or TRBD2 (5 bases each). Deletions cut 7 bases from V and 5 bases from J, with 24 bases between. CDR3 length equals 16 residues. The CDR3 reads CASTLNLAGSSDEQYF. CDR3 bases: TGTGCCAGCACCTTAAATCTCGCAGGGAGTAGCGACGAGCAGTACTTC.

This clonotype occurred many times. The rearrangement links TRBV9 to TRBJ2-1; D is possibly TRBD1 or TRBD2 (5 bases each). Trimming left V 0 bases short and J 7 bases short, with 14 bases between. The CDR3 consists of 15 residues. Germline V gives CDR1 SGDLS, CDR2 YYNGEE. The CDR3, as DNA: TGTGCCAGCAGCGTAGGGGGGAACGCAGGGAATGAGCAGTTCTTC. It is translated as CASSVGGNAGNEQFF.

This rearrangement joins TRBV7-9 to TRBJ1-1, with a possible D match to TRBD1 (5 bases). The germline V and J ends were trimmed by 6 bases and 10 bases, with 24 bases remaining between them. The CDR3 is 15 residues long. The germline CDR1 and CDR2 sequences are SEHNR and FQNEAQ (reference sequence). The CDR3 spells CASRDEPGRDGGAFF. The CDR3 region has the DNA TGTGCCAGCAGAGATGAGCCCGGCAGGGATGGCGGAGCTTTCTTT.

This clonotype was seen only a few times. V gene TRBV6-5 combines with J gene TRBJ2-2; D may be TRBD1 or TRBD2 (5 bases each). The CDR3 is 15 amino acids. CDR1 is MNHEY, CDR2 SVGAGI, per germline. V was trimmed by 5 bases and J by 1 base, leaving 11 bases between them. This CDR3 is CASSVRDQNTGELFF. In nucleotides, the CDR3 is TGTGCCAGCAGTGTCCGGGACCAGAACACCGGGGAGCTGTTTTTT.

The chain combines TRBV6-1 with TRBJ1-1; D might be TRBD1 (6 bases). Germline-derived CDR1 and CDR2 are MNHNS and SASEGT. The CDR3 is 12 residues long. V was shortened by 5 bases and J by 5 bases, with 9 bases between the two germline ends. Here the CDR3 reads CASSYRETEAFF. In DNA, the CDR3 is TGTGCCAGCAGTTACAGGGAAACTGAAGCTTTCTTT.

This clonotype was detected ten times or more. The rearrangement joins TRBV6-1 to TRBJ2-1; D unclear. There are 9 residues in the CDR3. Trimming took off 5 bases at V and 7 bases at J, with 0 bases between the two ends. Germline assignment: CDR1 MNHNS and CDR2 SASEGT. CDR3 coding DNA: TGTGCCAGCAGTAATGAGCAGTTCTTC. Its protein is CASSNEQFF.

This clonotype was counted ten times or more. J is TRBJ2-6 and V is TRBV20-1, with D possibly being TRBD2 (7 bases). CDR3 length equals 16 residues. Germline V gene lookup returns CDR1 DFQATT and CDR2 SNEGSKA (reference sequence). V gave up 6 bases and J gave up 0 bases, with 15 bases separating them. CDR3 in DNA: TGCAGTGCCCCCGGGGGGCGAGGCTCTGGGGCCAACGTCCTGACTTTC. Amino acid sequence: CSAPGGRGSGANVLTF.

This clonotype was recorded at least ten times. V gene TRBV9 combines with J gene TRBJ1-1; 10 bases match TRBD1. Unmatched junction bases numbered 7, after V lost 7 bases and J lost 4 bases. The CDR3 sequence is 14 residues long. Germline values: CDR1 SGDLS, CDR2 YYNGEE. The CDR3 loop reads CASAERTGGTEAFF. The CDR3 region has the DNA TGTGCCAGCGCAGAACGGACAGGGGGCACTGAAGCTTTCTTT.

There are many counts of this clonotype. This chain links TRBV24-1 with TRBJ2-1, with no clear D. The ends were cut back, 4 bases at V and 12 bases at J, with 15 bases in the middle. Germline CDR1 is KGHDR and CDR2 is SFDVKD. The CDR3 is 13 amino acids. CDR3: CATSDGIGDGQFF. The CDR3 DNA reads TGTGCCACCAGTGACGGAATTGGCGACGGGCAGTTCTTC.